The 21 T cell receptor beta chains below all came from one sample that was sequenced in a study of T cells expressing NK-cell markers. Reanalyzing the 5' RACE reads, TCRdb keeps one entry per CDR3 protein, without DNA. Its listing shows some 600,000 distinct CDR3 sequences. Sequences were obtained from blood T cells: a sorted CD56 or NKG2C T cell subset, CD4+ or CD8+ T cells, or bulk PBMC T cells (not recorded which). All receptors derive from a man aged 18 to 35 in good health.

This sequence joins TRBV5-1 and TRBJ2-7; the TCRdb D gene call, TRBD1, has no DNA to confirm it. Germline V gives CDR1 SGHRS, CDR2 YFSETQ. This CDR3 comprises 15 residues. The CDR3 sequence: CASSRTRDTKYEQYF.

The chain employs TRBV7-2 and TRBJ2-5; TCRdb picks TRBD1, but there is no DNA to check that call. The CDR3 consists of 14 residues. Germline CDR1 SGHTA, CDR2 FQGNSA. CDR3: CASSSQGGRETQYF.

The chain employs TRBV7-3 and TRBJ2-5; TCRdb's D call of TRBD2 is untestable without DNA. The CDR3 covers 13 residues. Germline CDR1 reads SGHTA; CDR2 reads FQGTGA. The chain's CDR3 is CASSLFAGETQYF.

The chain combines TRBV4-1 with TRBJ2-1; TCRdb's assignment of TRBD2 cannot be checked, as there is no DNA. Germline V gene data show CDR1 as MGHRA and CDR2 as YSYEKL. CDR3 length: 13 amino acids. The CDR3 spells CASSLDAGGEQFF.

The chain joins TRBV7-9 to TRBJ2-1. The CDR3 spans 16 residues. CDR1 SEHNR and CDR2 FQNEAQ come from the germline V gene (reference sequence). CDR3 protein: CASSLAATTDYNEQFF.

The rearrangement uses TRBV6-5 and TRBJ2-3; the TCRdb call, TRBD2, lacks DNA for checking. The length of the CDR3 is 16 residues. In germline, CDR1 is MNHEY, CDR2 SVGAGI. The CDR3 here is CASSYGLAGDTDTQYF.

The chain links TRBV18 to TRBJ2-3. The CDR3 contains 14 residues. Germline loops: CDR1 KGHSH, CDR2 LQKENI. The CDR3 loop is CASSRAGGTDTQYF.

CDR3 region: CSSWDEKETQYF. The J gene is TRBJ2-5, the V gene TRBV29-1; TCRdb selects TRBD1, and the lack of DNA leaves this call unchecked. The germline V gene has CDR1 SQVTM and CDR2 ANQGSEA. The CDR3 covers 12 residues.

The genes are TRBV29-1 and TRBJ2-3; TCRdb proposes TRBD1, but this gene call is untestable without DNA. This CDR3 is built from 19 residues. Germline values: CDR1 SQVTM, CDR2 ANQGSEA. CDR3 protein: CSVEDGAPAGQGVTDTQYF.

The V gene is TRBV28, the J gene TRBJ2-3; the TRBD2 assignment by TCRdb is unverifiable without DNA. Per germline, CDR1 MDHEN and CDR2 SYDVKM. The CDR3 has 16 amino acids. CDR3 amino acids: CASSLSTSGSTDTQYF.

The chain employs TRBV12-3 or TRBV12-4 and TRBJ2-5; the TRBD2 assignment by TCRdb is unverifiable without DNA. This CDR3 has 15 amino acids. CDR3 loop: CASPSPDGSGETQYF.

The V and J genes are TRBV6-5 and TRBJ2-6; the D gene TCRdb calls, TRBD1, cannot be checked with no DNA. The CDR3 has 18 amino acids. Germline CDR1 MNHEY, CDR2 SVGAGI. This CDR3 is CASSYRQGADSGANVLTF.

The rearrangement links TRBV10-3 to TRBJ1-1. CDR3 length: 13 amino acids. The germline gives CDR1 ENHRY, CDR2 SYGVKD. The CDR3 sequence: CAISASVNTEAFF.

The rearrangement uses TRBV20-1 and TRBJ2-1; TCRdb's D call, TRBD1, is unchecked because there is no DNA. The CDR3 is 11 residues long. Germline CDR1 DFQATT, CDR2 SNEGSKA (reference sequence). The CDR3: CSASAGTKQFF.

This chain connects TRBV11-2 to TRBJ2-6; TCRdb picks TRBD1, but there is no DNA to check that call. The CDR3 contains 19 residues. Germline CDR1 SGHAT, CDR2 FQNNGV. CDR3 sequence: CASSSAGGRSHSGANVLTF.

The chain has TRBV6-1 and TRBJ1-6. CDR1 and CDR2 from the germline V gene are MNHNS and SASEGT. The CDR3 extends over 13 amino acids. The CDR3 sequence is CASSELGSSPLHF.

CDR3 in amino acids: CASSQDRSGIVFSGANVLTF. The V gene is TRBV14, the J gene TRBJ2-6. CDR1 is SGHDN and CDR2 is FVKESK in the germline V gene. This CDR3 region has 20 residues. The complete variable domain, with remaining parts taken from reference TRBV14 and TRBJ2-6, reads EAGVTQFPSHSVIEKGQTVTLRCDPISGHDNLYWYRRVMGKEIKFLLHFVKESKQDESGMPNNRFLAERTGGTYSTLKVQPAELEDSGVYFCASSQDRSGIVFSGANVLTFGAGSRLTVL.

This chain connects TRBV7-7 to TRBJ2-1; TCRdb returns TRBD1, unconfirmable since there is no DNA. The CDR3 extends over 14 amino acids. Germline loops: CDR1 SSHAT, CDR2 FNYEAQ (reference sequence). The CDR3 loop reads CASSSSGAGNEQFF.

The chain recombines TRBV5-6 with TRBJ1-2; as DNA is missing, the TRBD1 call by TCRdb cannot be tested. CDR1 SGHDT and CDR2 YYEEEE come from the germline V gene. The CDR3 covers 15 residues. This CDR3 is CASRPREGRARGYTF.

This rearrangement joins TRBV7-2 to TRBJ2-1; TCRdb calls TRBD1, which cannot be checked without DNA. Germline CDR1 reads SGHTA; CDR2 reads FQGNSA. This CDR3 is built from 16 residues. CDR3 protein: CASSLDGGPLAFGQFF.

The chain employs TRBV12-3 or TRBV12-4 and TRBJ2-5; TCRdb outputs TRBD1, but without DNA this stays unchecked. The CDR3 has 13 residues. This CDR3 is CASNRDQGETQYF.